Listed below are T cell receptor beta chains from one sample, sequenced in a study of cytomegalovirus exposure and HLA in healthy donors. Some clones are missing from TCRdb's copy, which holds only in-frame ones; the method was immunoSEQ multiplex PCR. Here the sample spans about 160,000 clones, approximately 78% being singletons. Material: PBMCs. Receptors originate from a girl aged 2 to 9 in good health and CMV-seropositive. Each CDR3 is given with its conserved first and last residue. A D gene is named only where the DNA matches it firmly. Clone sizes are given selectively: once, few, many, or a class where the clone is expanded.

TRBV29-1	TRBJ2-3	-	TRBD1	TGCAGCCAAAGGAGGTGGCAGGGGGTCACAGATACGCAGTATTTT	CSQRRWQGVTDTQYF
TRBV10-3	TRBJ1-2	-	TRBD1	TGTGCCATCAGTGGGAGACAGGGAGTGGCTAACTATGGCTACACCTTC	CAISGRQGVANYGYTF
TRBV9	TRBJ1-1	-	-	TGTGCCAGCAGCCTAAACCACCGGGACTGCCAGATAAACACTGAAGCTTTCTTT	CASSLNHRDCQINTEAFF
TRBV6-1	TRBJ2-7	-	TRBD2	TGTGCCAGCAGTGAAGCCCGGGACTACCCCGCTTACGAGCAGTACTTC	CASSEARDYPAYEQYF
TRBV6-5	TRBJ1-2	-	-	TGTGCCAGCAGGCAGGGTAGAGACTATGGCTACACCTTC	CASRQGRDYGYTF
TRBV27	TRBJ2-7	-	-	TGTGCCAGCAGTTTATCAATAGCTTCCTACGAGCAGTACTTC	CASSLSIASYEQYF
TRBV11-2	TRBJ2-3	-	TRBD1	TGTGCCAGCAGCTTGGACGGACAGGGAACAGATACGCAGTATTTT	CASSLDGQGTDTQYF
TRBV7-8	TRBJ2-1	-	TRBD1	TGTGCCAGCAGCCTGGGACAGGAACTTACCTACAATGAGCAGTTCTTC	CASSLGQELTYNEQFF
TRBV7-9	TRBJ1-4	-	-	TGTGCCAGCAGCGGACGGGGTGGGGATGAAAAACTGTTTTTT	CASSGRGGDEKLFF
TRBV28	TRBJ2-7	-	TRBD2	TGTGCCAGCAGTCCTCGTGACTTAGCGGGAGTTGACTACGAGCAGTACTTC	CASSPRDLAGVDYEQYF
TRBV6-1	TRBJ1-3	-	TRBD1	TGTGCCAGCACCCAGGGGGCAGTGGACACCATATATTTT	CASTQGAVDTIYF
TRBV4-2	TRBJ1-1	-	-	TGTGCCAGCACCCGGAGAGGCACTGAAGCTTTCTTT	CASTRRGTEAFF
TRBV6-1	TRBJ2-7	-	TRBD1	TGTGCCAGCAGTACAGCCGGGACAGGGGGCCCCTGGCAGTACTTC	CASSTAGTGGPWQYF
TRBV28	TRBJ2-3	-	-	TGTGCCAGCAGTCCTCACTCCACAGATACGCAGTATTTT	CASSPHSTDTQYF
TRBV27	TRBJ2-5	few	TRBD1	TGTGCCAGCAGAAGGGACAGGGGGCGACCGGAGACCCAGTACTTC	CASRRDRGRPETQYF
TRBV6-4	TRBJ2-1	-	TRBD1	TGTGCCAGCAGTGACTCGACAGGGGGCTACAATGAGCAGTTCTTC	CASSDSTGGYNEQFF
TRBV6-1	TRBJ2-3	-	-	TGTGCCAGCAGTGAGTCTTCTAGCACAGATACGCAGTATTTT	CASSESSSTDTQYF
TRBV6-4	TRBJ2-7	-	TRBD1	TGTGCCAGCAGCCTCGAGGGGACAGGGGCCTACGAGCAGTACTTC	CASSLEGTGAYEQYF
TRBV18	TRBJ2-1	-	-	TGTGCCAGCTCACCGAGCTCTGATGAGCAGTTCTTC	CASSPSSDEQFF
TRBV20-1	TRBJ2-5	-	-	TGCAGTGCTCTCCAAGAGACCCAGTACTTC	CSALQETQYF
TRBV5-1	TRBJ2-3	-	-	TGCGCCAGCAGCTTGGAACCAGAGGCAGATACGCAGTATTTT	CASSLEPEADTQYF
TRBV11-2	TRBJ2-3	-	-	TGTGCCAGCACCTGGGGGGTCACAGATACGCAGTATTTT	CASTWGVTDTQYF
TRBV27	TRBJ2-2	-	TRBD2	TGTGCCAGCAGTATTAGCGGGAGAGGGACCGGGGAGCTGTTTTTT	CASSISGRGTGELFF
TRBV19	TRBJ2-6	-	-	TGTGCCAGTAGAAGGGACTCCTACTTCTCTGGGGCCAACGTCCTGACTTTC	CASRRDSYFSGANVLTF
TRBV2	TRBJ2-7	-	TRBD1	TGTGCCAGCAGTCCTTCCGGGACAGGGAAGGGGGAGCAGTACTTC	CASSPSGTGKGEQYF
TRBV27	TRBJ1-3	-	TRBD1	TGTGCCAGCAGTTTATCGGGGACAGGAGACAACACCATATATTTT	CASSLSGTGDNTIYF
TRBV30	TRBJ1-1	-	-	TGTGCCTGGAGGCACTTGAGCACTGAAGCTTTCTTT	CAWRHLSTEAFF
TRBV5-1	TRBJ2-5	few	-	TGCGCCAGCAGCTCAGGGACTTACCAAGAGACCCAGTACTTC	CASSSGTYQETQYF
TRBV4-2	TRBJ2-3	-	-	TGTGCCAGCAGCCAACTTCCGGCAGATACGCAGTATTTT	CASSQLPADTQYF
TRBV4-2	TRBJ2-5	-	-	TGTGCCAGCAGCCTCCACCATGAGTTAGAGACCCAGTACTTC	CASSLHHELETQYF
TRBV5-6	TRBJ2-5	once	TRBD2	TGTGCCAGCAGCCCGCTAGCGGGAGGGTATCTTGGAGAGACCCAGTACTTC	CASSPLAGGYLGETQYF
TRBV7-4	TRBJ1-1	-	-	TGTGCCAGCAGCTACGTCCGTGGGGCGTCTGGGGGGACTGAAGCTTTCTTT	CASSYVRGASGGTEAFF
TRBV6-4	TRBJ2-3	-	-	TGTGCCAGCAGTCAACAAGGAACAGATACGCAATATTTT	CASSQQGTDTQYF
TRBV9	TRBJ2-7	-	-	TGTGCCAGCAGCGTAGAGGCTAGCCACTACGAGCAGTACTTC	CASSVEASHYEQYF
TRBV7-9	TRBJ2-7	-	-	TGTGCCAGCAGCTTAGTGGGCTTTGAGGGAAACGAGCAGTACTTC	CASSLVGFEGNEQYF
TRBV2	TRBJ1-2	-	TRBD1	TGTGCCAGCAGCACAGGGGACTATGGCTACACCTTC	CASSTGDYGYTF
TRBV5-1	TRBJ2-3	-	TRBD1	TGCGCCAGCAGCCGAGGACAGGGGGGACCAGATACGCAGTATTTT	CASSRGQGGPDTQYF
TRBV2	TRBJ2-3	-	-	TGTGCCAGCACCAAAAACGGGAGAGGCCCAGATACGCAGTATTTT	CASTKNGRGPDTQYF
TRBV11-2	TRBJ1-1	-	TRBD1	TGTGCCAGCAGCTTAAGACAGGGGTTGGCGGCTTTCTTT	CASSLRQGLAAFF
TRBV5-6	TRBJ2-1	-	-	TGTGCCAGCAGCGTCGGACTGGGCTCCTACAATGAGCAGTTCTTC	CASSVGLGSYNEQFF
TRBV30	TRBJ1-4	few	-	TGTGCCTGGAGTGTTTCAAGGAGGACGACAAAACTGTTTTTT	CAWSVSRRTTKLFF
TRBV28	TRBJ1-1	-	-	TGTGCCAGCAGTTTATTCGGCCTGGAGCGCACTGAAGCTTTCTTT	CASSLFGLERTEAFF
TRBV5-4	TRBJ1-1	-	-	TGTGCCAGCAGCTTGGCGGGGGTCAGGAACACTGAAGCTTTCTTT	CASSLAGVRNTEAFF
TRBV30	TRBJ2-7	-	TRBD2	TGTGCCTGGAGTAAAGCCGCGGGAGGGTTTGGCGAGCAGTACTTC	CAWSKAAGGFGEQYF
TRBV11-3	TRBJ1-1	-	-	TGTGCCAGCAGCTTAGGCCCGCTATCTGAAGCTTTCTTT	CASSLGPLSEAFF
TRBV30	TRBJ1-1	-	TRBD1	TGTGCGCTTGCCAACTACAGGGGAAACACTGAAGCTTTCTTT	CALANYRGNTEAFF
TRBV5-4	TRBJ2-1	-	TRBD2	TGTGCCAGCAGCTTGGGGGGAGGGGTATCCAATGAGCAGTTCTTC	CASSLGGGVSNEQFF
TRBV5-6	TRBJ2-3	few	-	TGTGCCAGCAGCTTGTTCGGGGGCACAGATACGCAGTATTTT	CASSLFGGTDTQYF
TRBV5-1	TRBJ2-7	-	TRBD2	TGCGCCAGCAGCTGGCAGACTAGCGCGAGAGAGCAGTACTTC	CASSWQTSAREQYF
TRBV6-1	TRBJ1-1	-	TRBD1	TGTGCCAGCGGGGACAGGGAGAACACTGAAGCTTTCTTT	CASGDRENTEAFF
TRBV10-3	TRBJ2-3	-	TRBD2	TGTGCCATCAACCCCACCGGGAGGGACACAGATACGCAGTATTTT	CAINPTGRDTDTQYF